Below, one T cell receptor beta chain is given with its context. What it binds is unknown. This sample stems from a study of beta chain features in type 1 diabetes. Whole-study context: Examination of sorted cells across all samples involved 98,000,000 or so cells. Study-wide points: TCRB CDR3s were moderately but significantly shorter in Type 1 diabetes patients in all four CD4+ subsets. In the patient group, naive, central memory and Treg TCRB repertoires seemed more alike than in the healthy donor group.

Isolated RNA was reverse transcribed in full, so expressed TCRB transcripts were sequenced. The assay was immunoSEQ multiplex PCR, and TCRdb's table has in-frame clones only and misses some. Here the sample spans under 900,000 clones, 15% to 20% being singletons. V trimming: 6 bases; J trimming: 1 base; junction bases outside the gene matches: 4. Germline lookup yields CDR1 MNHEY and CDR2 SMNVEV (reference sequence). This CDR3 comprises 15 residues. The chain is built from TRBV27 and TRBJ1-5, with 9 bases aligning to TRBD1. The TCR originated in a woman younger than 30 in good health. Sequenced: naive CD4+ T cells from blood. CDR3 in amino acids: CASRGQGLSNQPQHF. CDR3 sequence (DNA): TGTGCCAGCAGGGGACAGGGCCTGAGCAATCAGCCCCAGCATTTT.